These 6 T cell receptor beta chains came from one sample sequenced in a study of regulatory T cells in long-lasting Graves disease. Relying on iRepertoire HTBI primers and Arm-PCR of CDR3 regions, the team built TCR beta libraries. TCRdb itself ran the multiplex PCR reads through MiXCR, one entry per CDR3 protein. The repertoire has a few hundred thousand distinct CDR3 sequences, about 14% of them found once; the top ten carry approximately 19%. Time point noted: newly diagnosed GD, antithyroid drugs for less than 3 months. From PBMCs, RNA was extracted and then used to make the TCR library. The sample was also reused in another study, on T cells in Graves' hyperthyroidism and ophthalmopathy.

The starting material was peripheral blood mononuclear cells (PBMCs), obtained at new diagnosis, from a patient treated with antithyroid drugs. The receptors originated from a woman aged 45-65 years with Graves disease.

In this sample, this clonotype turned up many times. V is TRBV28 and J is TRBJ2-7, with 12 bases that match TRBD2. The J segment lost 5 bases and the V segment lost 3 bases, leaving 14 bases of the junction unmatched. The germline CDR1 and CDR2 sequences are MDHEN and SYDVKM. The CDR3 covers 18 residues. Here the CDR3 reads CASSFWGLAGSGYHEQYF. CDR3 coding DNA: TGTGCCAGCAGTTTTTGGGGACTAGCGGGTTCAGGTTACCACGAGCAGTACTTC.

This clonotype was picked up many times. The chain uses TRBV6-1 and TRBJ2-7; TRBD1 matches at 8 bases. The CDR3 is made up of 14 amino acids. V lost 5 bases and J lost 5; bases outside the gene matches: 8. Germline CDR1 and CDR2: MNHNS and SASEGT. CDR3 DNA: TGTGCCAGCAGTCCCGACAGGGGACCCCACGAGCAGTACTTC. Protein: CASSPDRGPHEQYF.

V is TRBV6-1 and J is TRBJ2-7; D remains unclear. CDR1 is MNHNS and CDR2 is SASEGT in the germline V gene. The CDR3 extends over 17 amino acids. The V end was cut by 4 bases, the J end by 0 bases, with 19 bases between. The CDR3 coding sequence is TGTGCCAGCAGTGCCGCGACCTACCTGGCGGACTCCTACGAGCAGTACTTC. This encodes CASSAATYLADSYEQYF.

At least ten counts were recorded for this clonotype. The chain is built from TRBV20-1 and TRBJ2-5, with TRBD2 matching over 12 bases. The trim removed 1 base at V and 4 bases at J, leaving 1 base unmatched. This CDR3 has 14 residues. CDR1 DFQATT and CDR2 SNEGSKA come from the germline V gene (reference sequence). In DNA, the CDR3 is TGCAGTGCTAGAGTACTAGCGGGAGGAGAGACCCAGTACTTC. It specifies CSARVLAGGETQYF.

This clonotype has at least ten counts. The rearrangement links TRBV27 to TRBJ1-2; perhaps TRBD1 as D (5 bases). Germline CDR1 reads MNHEY; CDR2 reads SMNVEV (reference sequence). V shed 3 bases and J shed 4 bases, with 9 bases lying between them. The CDR3 spans 13 residues. CDR3 sequence reads: CASSLLGTYGYTF. DNA of the CDR3: TGTGCCAGCAGTTTGCTAGGGACCTATGGCTACACCTTC.

The sample holds many counts of this clonotype. The chain links TRBV7-3 to TRBJ2-2; 7 bases map to TRBD2. The CDR3 contains 16 residues. V trimming: 2 bases; J trimming: 6 bases; junction bases outside the gene matches: 9. CDR1 SGHTA and CDR2 FQGTGA come from the germline V gene. Here the CDR3 reads CASSLAGESFPGELFF. CDR3 nucleotides: TGTGCCAGCAGCTTAGCGGGAGAGTCGTTCCCCGGGGAGCTGTTTTTT.